This TCR beta chain was observed in a study of neurological immune-mediated disorders. After removal of 5 bases from V and 4 bases from J, the junction contained 10 bases not matched to a gene. The CDR3 spans 15 residues. Germline CDR1 and CDR2: SEHNR and FQNEAQ (reference sequence). Using its own MiXCR run on the 5' RACE reads, TCRdb lists one record per CDR3 protein. The sample carries around 64,000 distinct CDR3 sequences, about 13% recorded once. The material sequenced was PBMCs. The J gene is TRBJ1-1, the V gene TRBV7-9, with 7 bases identical to TRBD1. This sequence was found in a woman aged 60 to 75 with HTLV-1-associated myelopathy (HAM/TSP). The CDR3 bases are TGTGCCAGCAGCCGAGTAACAGGGGAACCCACTGAAGCTTTCTTT. This codes for CASSRVTGEPTEAFF.